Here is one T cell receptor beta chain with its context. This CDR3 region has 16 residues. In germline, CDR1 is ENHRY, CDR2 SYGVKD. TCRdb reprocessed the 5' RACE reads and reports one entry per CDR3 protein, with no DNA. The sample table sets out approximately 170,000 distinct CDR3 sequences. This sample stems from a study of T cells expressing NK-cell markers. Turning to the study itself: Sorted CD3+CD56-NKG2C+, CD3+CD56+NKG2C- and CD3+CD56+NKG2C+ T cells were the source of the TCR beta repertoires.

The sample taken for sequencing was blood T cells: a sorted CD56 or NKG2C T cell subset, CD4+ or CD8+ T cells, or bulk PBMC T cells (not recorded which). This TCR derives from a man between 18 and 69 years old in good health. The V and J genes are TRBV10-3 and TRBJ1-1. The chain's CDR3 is CAISDRRATLNTEAFF.